The TCR beta chain described here comes from a study of PD-1 blockade in mismatch repair-deficient tumors. Some clones are missing from TCRdb's copy, which holds only in-frame ones; the method was immunoSEQ multiplex PCR. The sample shows approximately 63,000 clones, 70% to 90% of them seen only once. Mismatch repair deficiency was confirmed in all patients, by PCR or immunohistochemistry. Trimming left V 5 bases short and J 9 bases short, with 14 bases between. CDR3 length: 12 amino acids. Germline CDR1 and CDR2: SGHAT and FQNNGV. This sample comprised peripheral blood, obtained 52 weeks after starting pembrolizumab. This TCR was sampled from an adult with mismatch repair-deficient cancer. The chain carries TRBV11-2 and TRBJ2-7; D is possibly TRBD2 (5 bases). In DNA form, the CDR3 reads TGTGCCAGCAGCACTACGGGAAGAGTGCAGTACTTC. Its protein product is CASSTTGRVQYF.